This TCR beta chain comes out of a study of cytomegalovirus exposure and HLA in healthy donors (dated by TCRdb to between 2016 and 2019). General notes on the study: An earlier analysis of 587 of the donors reported over 250 Gb of sequence data and roughly 120 million unique TCR beta sequences obtained from about 179 million T cells. To decide whether each TCR beta V gene segment behaved as functional or pseudogenic, an earlier analysis of some 540 of the donors relied on high-throughput TCR beta sequencing. The study combined high-throughput TCR immunosequencing, statistical association of individual TCRs with disease status, and machine learning to predict cytomegalovirus infection status. Among 350 to 400 genotyped donors of the cohort, an average of around 240,000 unique TCR beta nucleotide sequences were sequenced per donor, roughly a sixth of them non-productive. The number of typed donors differed by locus: about 620-640 for A, B, C, DRB1 and DQB1; 500 to 550 for DQA1; approximately 600 for DPA1; and around 470 for DPB1. An early release covering 500 to 750 HLA-typed donors comprised approximately 300 gigabases of sequencing data and tens of millions of unique TCR sequences. In the later analysis, no new phenotypic data were used to find candidate immune exposures; instead, reliance was placed on TCR beta sequences and their occurrence across donors. Along with the roughly 670-subject first cohort, a separate validation cohort of 120 different subjects was used. Because of strong linkage in the cohort, roughly five DR-DQ haplotypes were treated as single units for association and clustering. A later analysis re-examined previously published TCR beta repertoires from more than 600 donors and added high-resolution HLA genotyping to investigate patterns of TCR occurrence. The study aimed to test whether signatures of past pathogen exposure could be identified by cataloging public T cell receptors. Every repertoire in the discovery cohort had been generated on one and the same sequencing platform. HLA typing covered class I and class II loci at four-digit resolution. A later genetic analysis took genome-wide SNP genotypes for about three fifths of the 666 donors and used that subset as a discovery cohort. Donor age, sex, ethnicity and CMV serostatus were compiled together with the repertoire data. The genetic ancestry cluster associated with self-reported Caucasian donors included over 65% of the 398 genotyped donors. The study profiled the T cell repertoires of around 700 subjects by immunosequencing and related them to cytomegalovirus serostatus. Study-wide conclusions, independent of this receptor: In a later analysis, some 17,000 TCR beta sequences were associated with specific HLA alleles at a false discovery rate of 0.05. Some IMGT-functional V segments, including TRBV6-2 and TRBV6-3, could not be told apart with the 87-base-pair reads, so those segments were excluded. Most TCR sequences were observed very rarely across donors, whereas some public TCRs were present in many individuals. Broadly in line with IMGT annotations, most TCR beta V segments showed up in productive rearrangements about 87% or about 30% of the time in an earlier analysis of some 590 of the donors. A later analysis found that most CMV-associated TCR beta chains appeared HLA-restricted, with HLA associations seemingly driven largely by CMV exposure. In a later analysis, HLA-associated TCR beta chains were found to be more clonally expanded and to have lower generation probabilities than equally common non-associated chains. Because HLA typing was unavailable for some donors at each locus, only the typed subset was used in association tests. An association between a missense DCLRE1C variant and V-gene and J-gene trimming of TCR beta chains was found in a later genetic analysis and replicated in an independent cohort. In vitro tests confirmed that three of the cytomegalovirus-associated TCR beta chains recognize cytomegalovirus antigens. Correlated functional status among segregating V segments might reflect linkage disequilibrium, but an unknown experimental factor could not be ruled out. Because counts were too low, about 15 rarely observed V segments, including chromosome 9 orphons, were left out of the earlier analysis of about 500 of the donors. The study listed 150 to 200 TCR beta chains as associated with cytomegalovirus. It was suggested by the authors that the approach could potentially be generalized to other disease states and immunological phenotypes. Immune exposure information for the cohort was limited to CMV serostatus. In a later analysis, the rate of TCR association differed among HLA loci, with DRB1 alleles having the most associated TCRs and HLA-C alleles having the fewest. According to a later analysis, parvovirus B19, influenza, CMV and Epstein-Barr virus appeared linked to several top co-occurrence clusters. Strong co-occurrence of HLA alleles, especially DR and DQ, made assigning TCR associations to individual alleles difficult. In both the original and validation cohorts, the classifier was reported to diagnose cytomegalovirus status with high specificity and sensitivity. A later genetic analysis reported fewer N-insertions in productive TCRs among donors in an Asian-associated ancestry cluster than the 666-donor mean. This cohort had only TCR beta chains sequenced, and the lack of alpha or paired-chain data limited which features could be detected. A cluster of highly shared sequence variants was judged likely to represent a technical artifact of the sequencing pipeline. A further reported finding was that TCR beta sequences accurately predicted the HLA-A and HLA-B alleles for most subjects in the first cohort. The presence/absence analyses assumed that sequencing depth was roughly uniform across donors, and that assumption may not be true.

In total, fewer than 750 healthy bone marrow donors made up the cohort. All cohort members were sampled while nominally healthy, although unrecorded immune exposures were likely present. The donor was CMV seronegative and belonged to the group of approximately 320 seronegative cohort members. Every donor gave a peripheral blood sample, and the peripheral blood mononuclear cells from that sample were used for TCR beta sequencing. The Qiagen DNeasy Blood Extraction Kit was used to extract genomic DNA from the blood cell samples. Library construction relied on the immunoSEQ multiplex PCR assay. A mixture of 60 forward primers for TCR Vbeta segments and 13 reverse primers for TCR Jbeta segments was used in the multiplex PCR. The CDR3 region of rearranged TCR beta genes was amplified from genomic DNA with a multiplex PCR assay. The amplified TCR beta libraries were sequenced on the Illumina HiSeq System as 87-base-pair reads. As for the authors' bioinformatics: A later analysis counted about 80 million unique TCR beta chains across the 550 to 800 repertoires, and some 12 million of these chains were shared by at least two donors. A nearest-neighbor algorithm error-corrected the raw reads and collapsed the reads into unique sequences, merging closely related sequences to remove PCR and sequencing errors. To assign V, D and J gene segments, CDR3 sequences were aligned to IMGT reference sequences. For a sequence to be retained, a match of at least six nucleotides to both a V gene segment and a J gene segment was required. A rearrangement counted as productive if the CDR3 had no stop codons and remained in frame with V and J, and every other rearrangement counted as non-productive. CDR3 was defined by IMGT convention, running from the second conserved V-encoded cysteine to the conserved J-encoded phenylalanine. The earlier analysis of 500 to 650 of the donors excluded any sequence lacking an unambiguous match to a single V gene segment. In an earlier analysis of 450 to 750 of the donors, a V segment was called functional when productive rearrangements were above 56.7%, and segregating when the standard deviation between donors exceeded 5%. A statistical classification framework was built for diagnosing cytomegalovirus status from the catalog of TCR beta chain sequences. In a later analysis, V and J genes were assigned by comparing TCR nucleotide sequences against IMGT/GENE-DB human TR gene sequences. In a later analysis, CDR3 sequences and most-parsimonious VDJ recombination scenarios were assigned using the TCRdist pipeline. In a later analysis, each TCR beta chain was defined by its CDR3 amino acid sequence together with its V-gene family, and reads without a unique V-gene family were excluded. A later analysis removed 550 to 700 highly shared, low-generation-probability nucleotide sequences to deal with suspected cross-contamination and a sequencing artifact. A later analysis calculated a clonal expansion index for each public chain from normalized within-repertoire ranks of inferred template counts. Generation probabilities in a later analysis came from a VDJ recombination model fitted to out-of-frame rearrangements, and those results were checked against IGoR. Hypergeometric tests were used in a later analysis to score TCR-TCR, TCR-HLA and TCR-CMV co-occurrence, with a repertoire-size bias correction applied to the TCR pairs. To estimate false discovery rates, a later analysis permuted the HLA or CMV assignments 20 times. A later analysis grouped co-occurring TCRs with DBSCAN, adding TCRdist sequence similarity when clustering within HLA-allele-positive subsets. Repertoires with fewer than 30,000 or more than 120,000 public chains were left out of co-occurrence clustering, as were a few repertoires with anomalous nucleotide sharing. In its TCRdb copy, this immuneACCESS table keeps in-frame sequences only and misses some clones. Where compared with another copy, unresolved V genes explain less than half of these, and the others have no known cause. The DNA was the basis for D and trimming; V, J and clone size are from that table. Counted in this sample were 180,000 or so clones; roughly 78% of them appeared once. The biggest ten clones account for 1.5% to 2% of the sample.

V sheds 6 bases and J sheds 4 bases, leaving 12 bases between their ends. The germline V gene yields SGHTA for CDR1 and FQGNSA for CDR2. Counted from cysteine to phenylalanine, this CDR3 has 13 amino acids. Only the CDR3 region is kept as DNA, spanning 39 bases read in frame from base 1. Of note for this clone: This receptor's antigen is unknown. One base away there is no much larger clone; base qualities are not given.

The sample taken for sequencing was PBMCs. This receptor was obtained from a woman aged 30 to 39 in good health and CMV-seronegative. The sequence links TRBV7-2 to TRBJ1-1, with the identity of the D gene unclear. The CDR3 region reads CASRITQTTEAFF. The DNA is TGTGCCAGCAGAATCACTCAAACCACTGAAGCTTTCTTT. The full variable domain, completed from the reference TRBV7-2 and TRBJ1-1 proteins outside the CDR3, reads GAGVSQSPSNKVTEKGKDVELRCDPISGHTALYWYRQSLGQGLEFLIYFQGNSAPDKSGLPSDRFSAERTGGSVSTLTIQRTQQEDSAVYLCASRITQTTEAFFGQGTRLTVV.